One sample yielded the 20 T cell receptor beta chains listed below, sequenced in a study of T-cell reconstitution after alpha-beta-depleted transplantation in children. Preparation of the TCRbeta library used unique molecular identifiers. MiXCR was run by TCRdb on the PCR reads, yielding one entry per CDR3 protein. The table lists roughly 590,000 distinct CDR3 sequences, 16% of them singletons. Specimen: PBMCs from the stem cell graft donor, collected from the stem cell graft. These receptor sequences come from a human donor who donated a stem cell graft to a child with acute myeloid leukemia.

This sequence joins TRBV20-1 and TRBJ1-4; 10 positions agree with TRBD1. The ends lost 5 bases at V and 8 bases at J; junction bases unmatched: 8. CDR1 DFQATT and CDR2 SNEGSKA come from the germline V gene (reference sequence). The CDR3 totals 14 residues. The CDR3 sequence: CSAPRTGGGEKLFF. DNA for the CDR3: TGCAGTGCTCCACGGACAGGGGGTGGCGAAAAACTGTTTTTT.

This clonotype was seen a few times. V gene TRBV10-3 combines with J gene TRBJ1-1; 7 positions agree with TRBD1. Germline V gene data show CDR1 as ENHRY and CDR2 as SYGVKD. The CDR3 contains 17 residues. The junction had 16 bases not matched to a gene; V was cut back by 8 bases and J by 1 base. The CDR3 DNA reads as TGTGCCATCTCTCAACCCCTTTATGGGACAGCGAACACTGAAGCTTTCTTT. Translated: CAISQPLYGTANTEAFF.

In its sample, this clonotype was seen a few times. This rearrangement joins TRBV5-1 to TRBJ2-2; TRBD1 agrees at 7 bases. This CDR3 comprises 15 residues. CDR1 and CDR2 (germline): SGHRS, YFSETQ. V trimming: 4 bases; J trimming: 4 bases; junction bases outside the gene matches: 7. CDR3 sequence (DNA): TGCGCCAGCAGCCCGGGGACAGTAACCACCGGGGAGCTGTTTTTT. Its translation: CASSPGTVTTGELFF.

This clonotype was observed a handful of times. V is TRBV15 and J is TRBJ2-1, with D maybe TRBD1 (6 bases). V dropped 3 bases and J dropped 2 bases, with 14 bases sitting between them. The V gene's germline CDR1 is LNHNV and CDR2 YYDKDF (reference sequence). The CDR3 extends over 16 amino acids. The CDR3 DNA reads TGTGCCACCAGCAGCCTGGTCCGGGACACCTACAATGAGCAGTTCTTC. Its translation is CATSSLVRDTYNEQFF.

In this sample, this clonotype turned up a few times. The chain employs TRBV20-1 and TRBJ2-4, with D unclear. This CDR3 contains 15 residues. The V gene's germline CDR1 is DFQATT and CDR2 SNEGSKA (reference sequence). Trimming stripped 6 bases from V and 0 bases from J, with 15 bases between. CDR3 nucleotides: TGCAGTGCATCTAACGACCGCATAGCCAAAAACATTCAGTACTTC. It specifies CSASNDRIAKNIQYF.

The genes are TRBV12-3 or TRBV12-4 and TRBJ1-2; 7 bases line up with TRBD1. J lost 5 bases, V lost 6 bases, and 6 bases had no gene match. CDR3 length: 13 amino acids. The CDR3 protein is CASSAQGPYGYTF. CDR3 nucleotides: TGTGCCAGCAGCGCACAGGGGCCGTATGGCTACACCTTC.

The chain couples TRBV7-9 to TRBJ1-1; 8 positions match TRBD1. Losses at the gene ends were 4 bases for V and 4 bases for J; bases not matched to a gene: 5. The CDR3 extends over 14 amino acids. CDR1 and CDR2 (germline): SEHNR, FQNEAQ (reference sequence). In nucleotides, the CDR3 is TGTGCCAGCAGCTCGCGACAGGGGACCACTGAAGCTTTCTTT. Protein product: CASSSRQGTTEAFF.

This clonotype has a count of ten or more. DNA of the CDR3: TGTGCCAGCAGCGTAATCACTGAAGCTTTCTTT. Amino acid sequence: CASSVITEAFF. The chain joins TRBV9 to TRBJ1-1; D ambiguous. The CDR3 length is 11 residues. Germline CDR1 is SGDLS and CDR2 is YYNGEE. V lost 1 base and J lost 4, with 2 bases in between.

The J gene is TRBJ2-1, the V gene TRBV12-3 or TRBV12-4, with 8 bases matching TRBD1. This CDR3 region has 17 residues. The trim removed 5 bases at V and 5 bases at J, leaving 14 bases unmatched. CDR3 nucleotides: TGTGCCAGCAGTCTCTATTCCGACAGGGGATATAACAATGAGCAGTTCTTC. Protein sequence: CASSLYSDRGYNNEQFF.

This clonotype has just a few counts. In DNA form, the CDR3 reads TGCAGTGCAACTGGGCCCGGATACAATGAGCAGTTCTTC. Translating gives CSATGPGYNEQFF. The chain recombines TRBV20-1 with TRBJ2-1; D remains unclear. The CDR3 extends over 13 amino acids. Germline CDR1 is DFQATT and CDR2 is SNEGSKA (reference sequence). V was trimmed by 6 bases and J by 4 bases, leaving 13 bases between them.

In this sample, this clonotype turned up many times. This rearrangement joins TRBV20-1 to TRBJ2-1; 9 bases align to TRBD2. Germline V gives CDR1 DFQATT, CDR2 SNEGSKA (reference sequence). The CDR3 spans 15 residues. With V trimmed by 7 bases and J by 1 base, 8 bases remained unmatched. The CDR3 DNA reads TGCAGTGGCCAATGGACTAGCGCTTCCTACAATGAGCAGTTCTTC. Encoded protein: CSGQWTSASYNEQFF.

The V gene is TRBV6-1, the J gene TRBJ1-1; 7 nucleotides agree with TRBD1. CDR1 is MNHNS and CDR2 is SASEGT in the germline V gene. J was trimmed by 4 bases and V by 1 base; bases with no gene match: 6. This CDR3 contains 15 residues. The CDR3 bases are TGTGCCAGCAGTGAAGGTGAAGGGGGCCCCACTGAAGCTTTCTTT. Translated: CASSEGEGGPTEAFF.

This clonotype was detected only a few times. CDR3 residues: CASSQEPPLGTAYQPQHF. In nucleotides, the CDR3 is TGCGCCAGCAGCCAAGAACCACCTCTTGGGACCGCTTATCAGCCCCAGCATTTT. The chain recombines TRBV4-1 with TRBJ1-5, with D maybe TRBD1 (5 bases). The germline gives CDR1 MGHRA, CDR2 YSYEKL. CDR3 length: 18 amino acids. V lost 0 bases, J lost 5 bases, and 20 bases lay in between.

In this sample, this clonotype turned up many times. The chain couples TRBV20-1 to TRBJ2-3; TRBD1 matches 9 bases. The CDR3 has 14 residues. Germline V lookup: CDR1 DFQATT, CDR2 SNEGSKA (reference sequence). V shed 3 bases and J 5 bases; nucleotides not matched to a gene: 6. CDR3 residues: CSARGGQGKDTQYF. CDR3 nucleotides: TGCAGTGCTAGGGGGGGACAGGGCAAAGATACGCAGTATTTT.

This clonotype came up a few times. The V gene is TRBV4-3, the J gene TRBJ2-5, with 7 bases lining up with TRBD1. This CDR3 is 16 amino acids long. V lost 3 bases, J lost 0 bases, and 7 bases stayed unmatched. The germline gives CDR1 LGHNA, CDR2 YSLEER. The CDR3 sequence is CASSQTGTRDQETQYF. The CDR3 coding sequence is TGCGCCAGCAGCCAGACAGGGACGCGGGACCAAGAGACCCAGTACTTC.

The J gene is TRBJ2-5, the V gene TRBV20-1, with D tentatively TRBD2 (6 bases). The CDR3 runs to 13 residues. From germline, CDR1 is DFQATT and CDR2 SNEGSKA (reference sequence). Trimming left V 5 bases short and J 4 bases short, with 14 bases between. The CDR3: CSARPPGGETQYF. The CDR3 DNA is TGCAGTGCTCGCCCCCCCGGGGGAGAGACCCAGTACTTC.

The chain joins TRBV7-9 to TRBJ2-5; D not certain. V lost 3 bases, J lost 5 bases, and 10 bases lay in between. In germline, CDR1 is SEHNR, CDR2 FQNEAQ (reference sequence). The CDR3 length is 13 residues. The CDR3, as DNA: TGTGCCAGCAGCTTCGTCTTTATGGAGACCCAGTACTTC. Translated, it gives CASSFVFMETQYF.

CDR3 region: CSDDRCTGELFF. In DNA, the CDR3 is TGCAGTGATGATAGATGCACCGGGGAGCTGTTTTTT. The chain couples TRBV20-1 to TRBJ2-2; D unclear. V lost 7 bases and J 4 bases, leaving 10 bases between the germline ends. CDR1 and CDR2 (germline): DFQATT, SNEGSKA (reference sequence). The CDR3 runs 12 residues.

This clonotype was found a few times. The chain uses TRBV20-1 and TRBJ1-1, with D uncertain. The CDR3 consists of 11 residues. Looked up from germline, CDR1 is DFQATT and CDR2 is SNEGSKA (reference sequence). V was pared by 6 bases and J by 3 bases, with 8 bases between. The CDR3 sequence is CSALRDTEAFF. The CDR3, as DNA: TGCAGTGCCCTTAGAGACACTGAAGCTTTCTTT.

The chain employs TRBV24-1 and TRBJ2-5, with 11 bases lining up with TRBD2. The J segment lost 5 bases and the V segment lost 5 bases, leaving 6 bases of the junction unmatched. The CDR3 loop spans 15 amino acids. Germline lookup yields CDR1 KGHDR and CDR2 SFDVKD. CDR3 sequence: CATSAVAGGQETQYF. The CDR3 nucleotides are TGTGCCACCAGTGCCGTAGCGGGGGGGCAGGAGACCCAGTACTTC.